The source of this T cell receptor (beta chain) is a study of low-dose radiotherapy and immunotherapy resistance in tumors (dated 2022 in TCRdb). General notes on the study: Patients in Cohort 1 were given 0.5 Gy per fraction every 2 weeks, and the prescribed total PTV dose was 6.5 Gy. Patients in Cohort 2 were given 1 Gy per fraction every two weeks, for a total of 13 Gy across 26 weeks. Cyclophosphamide 200 mg/m2 was given intravenously every two weeks, one day before each radiation and immunotherapy administration. Patients were given nivolumab as a 240 mg flat dose every two weeks and ipilimumab at 1 mg/kg every six weeks, with both drugs delivered intravenously. Starting on cycle 1 day 1, patients took 300 mg of aspirin by mouth once a day for four cycles. No randomization into treatment groups was done for the people taking part in the trial. Eight patients were included in the translational analysis: three from the first dose cohort and the first five from the second dose cohort.

In light of the paper, this sample's time point label describes: before trial treatment. The donors came from RACIN, which was a single-arm phase I dose-escalation trial that paired nivolumab and ipilimumab with aspirin, low-dose cyclophosphamide and low-dose radiotherapy. To be eligible, a patient needed to have an advanced solid tumor that was TIL-negative. Sequencing instrument: Illumina HiSeq 2500. Superscript III and a set of TRAV- and TRBV-specific primers were used to synthesize first-strand cDNA, so that both TCRalpha and TCRbeta chains were covered. TCRs were amplified with Phusion for roughly 20 PCR cycles using a constant-region primer together with the adapter attached to the V primers. Amplification of the isolated mRNA was done with the MessageAmp II aRNA Amplification Kit, which involved an approximately 15-hour in vitro transcription at 37 degrees C. The Dynabeads mRNA DIRECT Purification Kit was used to isolate the mRNA for TCR sequencing. A second roughly 25-cycle Phusion PCR added indexed Illumina adapters, and products were purified with AMPure XP beads. In the original analysis: Using custom Perl scripts, TCR sequences encoding the same protein were pooled, out-of-frame sequences were removed, and the abundance of each clonotype was computed. TCR sequences supported by only a single read were excluded from analysis. Repertoire metrics included Shannon entropy, Gini index, clonality, richness, and frequency of TCRs shared between repertoires. TCRdb's own reprocessing of the public reads used fastp at Q25 and MiXCR and kept productive beta chains. Identical CDR3 proteins give one entry, which carries the most common genes and DNA. The V and J calls follow TCRdb's processing rather than the paper's. Across this sample there are some 85,000 distinct CDR3 sequences, with approximately 17% seen only once. The ten largest make up 5% to 6.5% of the sample.

Including cysteine and phenylalanine, the CDR3 has 15 amino acids. Kept here is only the CDR3 DNA, which spans 45 bases and is read in frame from base 1. Compared with germline, V lacks 3 bases and J lacks 10 bases; bases without a gene match: 9. CDR1 and CDR2 were assigned from the germline V gene as MGHRA and YSYEKL. This clonotype was seen only once. Its target antigen remains unknown. A far larger clone is just one base off, so this is likely a read error. In this chain, TRBV4-1 is recombined with TRBJ2-1, with 10 central nucleotides matching TRBD1. Sequencing was performed on PBMCs, taken before treatment. This receptor was identified in a male donor with prostate cancer. Here is the DNA: TGCGCCAGCAGCCACCCTGGACAGGGGGTCCACGAGCAGTTCTTC. This translates into CASSHPGQGVHEQFF.